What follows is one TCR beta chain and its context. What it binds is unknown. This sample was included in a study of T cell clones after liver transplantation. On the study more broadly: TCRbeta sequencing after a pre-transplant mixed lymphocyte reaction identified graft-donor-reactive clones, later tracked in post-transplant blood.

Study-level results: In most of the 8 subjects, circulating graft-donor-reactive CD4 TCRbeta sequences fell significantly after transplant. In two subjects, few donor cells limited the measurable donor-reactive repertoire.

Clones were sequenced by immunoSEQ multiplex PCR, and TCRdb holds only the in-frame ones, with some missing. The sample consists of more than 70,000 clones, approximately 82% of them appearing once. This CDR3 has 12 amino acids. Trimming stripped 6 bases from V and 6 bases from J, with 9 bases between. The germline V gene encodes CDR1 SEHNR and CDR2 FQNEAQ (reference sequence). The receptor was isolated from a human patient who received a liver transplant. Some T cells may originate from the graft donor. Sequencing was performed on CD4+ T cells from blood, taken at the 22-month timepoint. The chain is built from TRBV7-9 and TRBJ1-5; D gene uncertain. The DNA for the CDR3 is TGTGCCAGCAGTCCGTCGGCTCAGCCCCAGCATTTT. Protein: CASSPSAQPQHF.